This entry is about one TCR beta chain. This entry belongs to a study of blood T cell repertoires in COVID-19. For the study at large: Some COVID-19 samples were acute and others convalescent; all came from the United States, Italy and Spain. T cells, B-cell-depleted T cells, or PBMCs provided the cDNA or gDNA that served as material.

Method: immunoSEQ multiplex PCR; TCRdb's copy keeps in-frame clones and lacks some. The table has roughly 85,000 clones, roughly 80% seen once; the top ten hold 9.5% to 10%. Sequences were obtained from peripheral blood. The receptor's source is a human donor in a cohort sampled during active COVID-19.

The CDR3 DNA follows: TGTGCCAGCAGTCCCGGACTAGCCCGGGGGGTAGAGACCCAGTACTTC. This sequence encodes CASSPGLARGVETQYF. The rearrangement uses TRBV6-2 or TRBV6-3 and TRBJ2-5, with 8 positions matching TRBD2. Germline V gives CDR1 MNHEY, CDR2 SVGEGT. V gave up 5 bases and J gave up 4 bases; unmatched junction bases: 12. CDR3 length: 16 residues.